Presented here are 19 T cell receptor beta chains from one specimen sequenced in a study of blood T cells in healthy people across ages. PCR was performed a second time for about 6 to 12 cycles using a sample-barcoded 5' primer and a J-beta primer mix. TCRdb reanalysed the 5' RACE reads using MiXCR and keeps one entry per CDR3 protein. The data show fewer than 950,000 distinct CDR3 sequences, roughly 34% seen once. The sample consisted of blood. The source is a young man in good health.

This clonotype was counted ten times or more. J is TRBJ2-3 and V is TRBV20-1; a weak D match, TRBD1 (5 bases). Germline values: CDR1 DFQATT, CDR2 SNEGSKA (reference sequence). The V gene lost 6 bases and the J gene lost 2 bases, with 12 bases spanning the gap. The CDR3 runs 13 residues. The DNA for the CDR3 is TGCAGTGCAGGGGAAGGCTACACAGATACGCAGTATTTT. This translates into CSAGEGYTDTQYF.

The table lists this clonotype with many counts. V usage is TRBV7-2 and J usage is TRBJ1-1, with D hard to call. CDR1 is SGHTA and CDR2 is FQGNSA in the germline V gene. V gave up 3 bases and J gave up 0 bases, with 8 bases separating them. The CDR3 runs to 14 residues. As DNA, the CDR3 is TGTGCCAGCAGCTTGGGTTCCGTGAACACTGAAGCTTTCTTT. It codes for CASSLGSVNTEAFF.

The chain couples TRBV20-1 to TRBJ2-7; D uncertain. Germline values: CDR1 DFQATT, CDR2 SNEGSKA (reference sequence). Trimming took off 6 bases at V and 2 bases at J, with 11 bases between the two ends. This CDR3 is 12 amino acids long. This CDR3 is CSASLRTYEQYF. In DNA form, the CDR3 reads TGCAGTGCCAGTTTGCGAACCTACGAGCAGTACTTC.

This sequence joins TRBV3-1 and TRBJ2-5, with TRBD2 identical over 10 bases. Gene TRBJ2-7 matches the end of the DNA better, so the J call may be wrong. This CDR3 has 14 amino acids. Germline assignment: CDR1 LGHDT and CDR2 YNNKEL (reference sequence). CDR3 loop: CASSQWTSGDEQYF. The CDR3 DNA follows: TGTGCCAGCAGCCAGTGGACTAGCGGAGACGAGCAGTACTTC.

The chain links TRBV7-3 to TRBJ2-1; D perhaps matches TRBD2 (6 bases). V was cut by 2 bases and J by 9 bases, with 11 bases left in between. Germline V gives CDR1 SGHTA, CDR2 FQGTGA. This CDR3 comprises 13 residues. CDR3 region: CASSLAYGGEQFF. The CDR3, as DNA: TGTGCCAGCAGCTTAGCGTACGGGGGTGAGCAGTTCTTC.

This chain connects TRBV20-1 to TRBJ2-1; 10 bases map to TRBD2. There are 13 residues in the CDR3. Trimming at V came to 3 bases and at J to 6 bases, leaving 2 bases not matched to a gene. Germline V CDR1 and CDR2: DFQATT, SNEGSKA (reference sequence). CDR3 nucleotides: TGCAGTGCTAGGACTAGCGGGTCCAATGAGCAGTTCTTC. It translates to CSARTSGSNEQFF.

CDR3 loop: CSVVRPTTFSGANVLTF. CDR3 sequence (DNA): TGCAGCGTTGTACGCCCAACAACATTCTCTGGGGCCAACGTCCTGACTTTC. This sequence joins TRBV29-1 and TRBJ2-6, with no clear D. The CDR3 runs 17 residues. Germline V gene lookup returns CDR1 SQVTM and CDR2 ANQGSEA. The V gene lost 4 bases and the J gene lost 0 bases, with 16 bases spanning the gap.

This clonotype was found many times. V is TRBV20-1 and J is TRBJ1-1; D is perhaps TRBD1 (6 bases). The CDR3 totals 13 residues. Germline V gene lookup returns CDR1 DFQATT and CDR2 SNEGSKA (reference sequence). V was clipped by 5 bases and J by 4 bases, with 14 bases between them. The CDR3 is CSAWRGSGTEAFF. The CDR3 DNA follows: TGCAGTGCTTGGAGGGGGAGTGGCACTGAAGCTTTCTTT.

This clonotype was picked up a small number of times. The rearrangement joins TRBV5-4 to TRBJ2-1; D call uncertain. V lost 0 bases to trimming and J lost 3 bases, with 13 bases between them. Germline V gene sequence: CDR1 SGHNT, CDR2 YYREEE (reference sequence). This CDR3 has 16 residues. The chain's CDR3 is CASSLEVTVFYNEQFF. CDR3 nucleotides: TGTGCCAGCAGCTTGGAGGTTACGGTATTCTACAATGAGCAGTTCTTC.

V is TRBV18 and J is TRBJ1-4, with 11 bases aligning to TRBD1. Germline CDR1 reads KGHSH; CDR2 reads LQKENI. V trimming: 3 bases; J trimming: 7 bases; junction bases outside the gene matches: 4. This CDR3 region has 15 residues. This chain's CDR3 is CASSPTGTGGEKLFF. Here the CDR3 DNA reads TGTGCCAGCTCACCTACCGGGACAGGGGGTGAAAAACTGTTTTTT. Full variable domain (outside the CDR3, taken from reference TRBV18 and TRBJ1-4): NAGVMQNPRHLVRRRGQEARLRCSPMKGHSHVYWYRQLPEEGLKFMVYLQKENIIDESGMPKERFSAEFPKEGPSILRIQQVVRGDSAAYFCASSPTGTGGEKLFFGSGTQLSVL.

This clonotype appeared a few times. V usage is TRBV4-3 and J usage is TRBJ2-1, with 11 bases identical to TRBD2. The tail of the sequence fits TRBJ2-7 better, so the J call may be wrong. The CDR3 has 19 amino acids. Germline V gene sequence: CDR1 LGHNA, CDR2 YSLEER. CDR3: CASSQGPSGGKSSYNEQYF. The CDR3 DNA reads as TGCGCCAGCAGCCAAGGGCCTAGCGGGGGGAAGAGCTCCTACAATGAGCAGTACTTC.

The genes are TRBV20-1 and TRBJ2-3; a weak D match, TRBD2 (7 bases). The CDR3 totals 14 residues. V was pared by 3 bases and J by 5 bases, with 15 bases between. Germline CDR1 and CDR2: DFQATT and SNEGSKA (reference sequence). CDR3 nucleotides: TGCAGTGCTAGTGCGGGGGCCGGAGGAGATACGCAGTATTTT. Amino acids: CSASAGAGGDTQYF.

This sequence joins TRBV4-1 and TRBJ1-4, with a tentative D call TRBD1 (5 bases). V was clipped by 1 base and J by 6 bases, with 12 bases between them. Germline V CDR1 and CDR2: MGHRA, YSYEKL. The CDR3 length is 15 residues. CDR3 residues: CASSQGLGLHEKLFF. The CDR3 DNA sequence: TGCGCCAGCAGCCAAGGGTTGGGACTCCATGAAAAACTGTTTTTT.

V is TRBV4-1 and J is TRBJ1-5; unclear D gene. Trimming pared 2 bases from V and 4 bases from J, leaving 21 bases between. CDR3 size: 18 residues. The germline CDR1 and CDR2 sequences are MGHRA and YSYEKL. The CDR3 region is CASSQSEGLVRGNQPQHF. The CDR3 region has the DNA TGCGCCAGCAGCCAATCGGAAGGTCTAGTAAGAGGGAATCAGCCCCAGCATTTT.

This chain uses TRBV6-1 with TRBJ2-3; D is ambiguous. Trimming stripped 4 bases from V and 4 bases from J, with 18 bases between. This CDR3 spans 16 amino acids. CDR1 and CDR2 from the germline V gene are MNHNS and SASEGT. The DNA of the CDR3 is TGTGCCAGCAGTGGCCTAGGGTGGAATAGGCCAGATACGCAGTATTTT. It codes for CASSGLGWNRPDTQYF.

The chain carries TRBV6-1 and TRBJ1-2, with no clear D. Trimming removed 4 bases from V and 9 bases from J, with 18 bases in between. CDR3 size: 14 residues. The germline CDR1 and CDR2 sequences are MNHNS and SASEGT. For the CDR3, the DNA is TGTGCCAGCAGTGTTCCCGACAAGCAAAACAGCTACACCTTC. This gives the protein CASSVPDKQNSYTF.

Remarks on this clonotype: One end of the junction fails to match germline, which may point to a read error. The CDR3 sequence is CNADGLAVDEQFF. Here the CDR3 DNA reads TGCAATGCTGATGGACTAGCGGTCGATGAGCAGTTCTTC. This chain links TRBV20-1 with TRBJ2-1; TRBD2 aligns across 10 bases. Germline values: CDR1 DFQATT, CDR2 SNEGSKA (reference sequence). The CDR3 contains 13 residues.

Details on this clonotype: The junction differs from germline at one of its ends, possibly a read error. J is TRBJ1-1 and V is TRBV7-7; tentative D call: TRBD1 (6 bases). Germline CDR1 SSHAT, CDR2 FNYEAQ (reference sequence). This CDR3 spans 13 amino acids. The CDR3 DNA is TGTGCTAGCAGTCGGGGGCTAAACGCTGAAGCTTTCTTT. Amino acids: CASSRGLNAEAFF.

This chain uses TRBV15 with TRBJ2-7; D is unclear. Germline CDR1 reads LNHNV; CDR2 reads YYDKDF (reference sequence). This CDR3 spans 16 amino acids. The V end was cut by 0 bases, the J end by 0 bases, with 12 bases between. DNA for the CDR3: TGTGCCACCAGCAGAGATGTCGCAGGAGACTCCTACGAGCAGTACTTC. Protein: CATSRDVAGDSYEQYF.